The 29 T cell receptor beta chains given below trace back to one sample, sequenced in a study of radiotherapy plus CTLA-4 blockade in lung cancer. TCRdb keeps only in-frame clones here, not all; method: immunoSEQ multiplex PCR. The data show 70,000 to 90,000 clones, roughly 78% seen once. Source: peripheral blood, taken from a patient treated with radiotherapy plus ipilimumab. The source of these receptors is a human donor with non-small cell lung cancer who had a complete response to radiotherapy plus ipilimumab.

The chain couples TRBV19 to TRBJ1-1, with 7 bases that match TRBD1. The CDR3 is 14 residues long. Germline lookup yields CDR1 LNHDA and CDR2 SQIVND (reference sequence). V was pared by 6 bases and J by 3 bases, with 7 bases of the junction left unmatched. The CDR3 reads CASSFDRVDTEAFF. CDR3 bases: TGTGCCAGTAGCTTCGACAGGGTCGACACTGAAGCTTTCTTT.

The chain uses TRBV11-2 and TRBJ1-1; D may be TRBD1 (6 bases). V was shortened by 5 bases and J by 1 base, with 17 bases between the two germline ends. From germline, CDR1 is SGHAT and CDR2 FQNNGV. This CDR3 region has 16 residues. CDR3 loop: CASSPRTVTWNTEAFF. As DNA, the CDR3 is TGTGCCAGCAGCCCCCGGACAGTAACTTGGAACACTGAAGCTTTCTTT.

For this clone: This likely comes from a read error, as the CDR3 has no conserved phenylalanine or tryptophan at its end. The chain recombines TRBV10-3 with TRBJ1-2; 7 bases fit TRBD1. Trimming at V came to 8 bases and at J to 4 bases, leaving 4 bases not matched to a gene. CDR1 and CDR2 from the germline V gene are ENHRY and SYGVKD. There are 12 residues in the CDR3. The CDR3 sequence: CAIWGTVYGYTL. DNA for the CDR3: TGTGCCATCTGGGGGACAGTCTATGGCTACACCCTC.

The J gene is TRBJ2-5, the V gene TRBV7-2, with D perhaps being TRBD1 or TRBD2 (6 bases each). The CDR3 runs 14 residues. Germline CDR1 SGHTA, CDR2 FQGNSA. Trimming left V 4 bases short and J 5 bases short, with 14 bases between. The CDR3 protein is CASSSSGGGETQYF. The CDR3 DNA is TGTGCCAGCAGCTCCTCTGGAGGGGGGGAGACCCAGTACTTC.

V is TRBV4-3 and J is TRBJ1-5, with D unresolved. The CDR3 runs to 17 residues. CDR1 LGHNA and CDR2 YSLEER come from the germline V gene. Trimming left V 1 base short and J 7 bases short, with 20 bases between. Here the CDR3 reads CASSQVFAPVVRQPQHF. The CDR3 DNA is TGCGCCAGCAGCCAAGTCTTCGCACCGGTTGTCAGACAGCCCCAGCATTTT.

The genes are TRBV30 and TRBJ2-7; D gene uncertain. The CDR3 loop spans 12 amino acids. In germline, CDR1 is GTSNPN, CDR2 SVGIG (reference sequence). Trimming pared 0 bases from V and 6 bases from J, leaving 9 bases between. The CDR3 reads CAWSVRETEQYF. The DNA for the CDR3 is TGTGCCTGGAGTGTACGAGAGACCGAGCAGTACTTC.

This CDR3 is CASSPDTSRETQYF. Written as DNA, the CDR3 is TGTGCCAGCAGCCCAGACACCTCTAGGGAGACCCAGTACTTC. The chain couples TRBV7-9 to TRBJ2-5; D gene uncertain. The CDR3 totals 14 residues. Germline V gene data show CDR1 as SEHNR and CDR2 as FQNEAQ (reference sequence). V was clipped by 5 bases and J by 5 bases, with 15 bases between them.

This chain uses TRBV6-4 with TRBJ2-2; 10 nucleotides align to TRBD2. The J segment lost 6 bases and the V segment lost 6 bases, leaving 10 bases of the junction unmatched. CDR1 MRHNA and CDR2 SNTAGT come from the germline V gene. This CDR3 spans 16 amino acids. CDR3 region: CASSPTGTSAPGELFF. DNA of the CDR3: TGTGCCAGCAGCCCGACCGGGACTAGCGCACCCGGGGAGCTGTTTTTT.

The gene calls are TRBV7-2 and TRBJ1-1; D call uncertain. V was cut by 2 bases and J by 0 bases, with 4 bases left in between. From germline, CDR1 is SGHTA and CDR2 FQGNSA. This CDR3 is 13 amino acids long. This CDR3 is CASSLKVNTEAFF. The CDR3 nucleotides are TGTGCCAGCAGCTTAAAGGTGAACACTGAAGCTTTCTTT.

A few counts support this clone. The V call is TRBV6-5, the J call TRBJ1-2; D may be TRBD1 (5 bases). Germline V gene sequence: CDR1 MNHEY, CDR2 SVGAGI. The V end lost 5 bases, the J end lost 8 bases, and 18 bases lay between the germline ends. The CDR3 has 14 amino acids. The CDR3 protein is CASSGPLGAGGYTF. As DNA, the CDR3 is TGTGCCAGCAGTGGGCCTCTAGGGGCCGGGGGCTACACCTTC.

This sequence joins TRBV14 and TRBJ1-3; TRBD1 is a possible D gene (6 bases). The V end lost 4 bases, the J end lost 9 bases, and 37 bases lay between the germline ends. In germline, CDR1 is SGHDN, CDR2 FVKESK. This CDR3 contains 21 residues. The CDR3 DNA follows: TGTGCCAGCAGCCGACAGAAAGGGGGTGCAACATCTTGGGGGACAACGGGCACCATATATTTT. Its protein is CASSRQKGGATSWGTTGTIYF.

The chain couples TRBV5-8 to TRBJ1-5, with D unresolved. Per the germline V gene, CDR1 is SGHTS and CDR2 is YDEGEE. V was shortened by 2 bases and J by 0 bases, with 9 bases between the two germline ends. CDR3 length: 15 amino acids. CDR3 sequence (DNA): TGTGCCAGCAGCTTCGAAGGATATAGCAATCAGCCCCAGCATTTT. Encoded protein: CASSFEGYSNQPQHF.

J is TRBJ1-6 and V is TRBV5-1, with TRBD1 matching over 8 bases. Germline V gene lookup returns CDR1 SGHRS and CDR2 YFSETQ. The CDR3 has 16 amino acids. V lost 0 bases to trimming and J lost 7 bases; unmatched junction nucleotides: 6. CDR3: CASSLEGQVTNSPLHF. The CDR3 nucleotides read TGCGCCAGCAGCTTGGAGGGACAGGTAACGAATTCACCCCTCCACTTT.

This clone was detected once. The rearrangement joins TRBV7-8 to TRBJ1-6; D is uncertain. Trimming pared 1 base from V and 8 bases from J, leaving 18 bases between. Germline lookup yields CDR1 SGHVS and CDR2 FQNEAQ. This CDR3 is 17 amino acids long. Written as DNA, the CDR3 is TGTGCCAGCAGCTTAGAAGGGAGTCGAATCGGGTATTCACCCCTCCACTTT. The encoded protein is CASSLEGSRIGYSPLHF.

Concerning this clone: This sample also contains other DNA sequences that code for the same CDR3. The chain carries TRBV27 and TRBJ1-1; D uncertain. The V gene's germline CDR1 is MNHEY and CDR2 SMNVEV (reference sequence). CDR3 length: 13 residues. V shed 0 bases and J shed 3 bases, with 5 bases lying between them. The CDR3 sequence: CASSLSRHTEAFF. The CDR3 nucleotides are TGTGCCAGCAGTTTATCGAGACACACTGAAGCTTTCTTT.

This chain links TRBV5-6 with TRBJ1-2; 11 positions agree with TRBD1. This CDR3 is 15 amino acids long. V was pared by 4 bases and J by 3 bases, with 5 bases of the junction left unmatched. CDR1 is SGHDT and CDR2 is YYEEEE in the germline V gene. CDR3 in amino acids: CASSPRDRGDYGYTF. Written as DNA, the CDR3 is TGTGCCAGCAGCCCGAGGGACAGGGGGGACTATGGCTACACCTTC.

There are a few counts of this clone. The J gene is TRBJ1-2, the V gene TRBV18, with 7 positions matching TRBD1. The CDR3 length is 14 residues. Germline V gene data show CDR1 as KGHSH and CDR2 as LQKENI. The J segment lost 6 bases and the V segment lost 8 bases, leaving 12 bases of the junction unmatched. The chain's CDR3 is CASRMTGGGDGYTF. As DNA, the CDR3 is TGTGCCAGCCGTATGACGGGAGGGGGCGATGGCTACACCTTC.

V gene TRBV5-4 combines with J gene TRBJ1-1; D perhaps matches TRBD1 (6 bases). The CDR3 has 13 amino acids. Trimming left V 8 bases short and J 4 bases short, with 15 bases between. Germline CDR1 and CDR2: SGHNT and YYREEE (reference sequence). CDR3 in amino acids: CARGREGGTEAFF. The CDR3 DNA is TGTGCCAGGGGGAGGGAGGGGGGCACTGAAGCTTTCTTT.

This chain uses TRBV5-6 with TRBJ1-2, with TRBD1 identical over 8 bases. This CDR3 region has 15 residues. Germline V gene lookup returns CDR1 SGHDT and CDR2 YYEEEE. Trimming took 0 bases from V and 6 from J; bases not matched to a gene: 7. CDR3 protein: CASSLAGGATHGYTF. CDR3 coding DNA: TGTGCCAGCAGCTTGGCAGGGGGCGCGACCCATGGCTACACCTTC.

This clone has just a few counts. This chain joins TRBV14 and TRBJ2-5; D gene uncertain. Looked up from germline, CDR1 is SGHDN and CDR2 is FVKESK. The CDR3 loop spans 13 amino acids. The V end was cut by 3 bases, the J end by 5 bases, with 10 bases between. The CDR3 region is CASSHLVGETQYF. In DNA form, the CDR3 reads TGTGCCAGCAGCCACTTAGTCGGGGAGACCCAGTACTTC.

The chain combines TRBV4-3 with TRBJ1-5, with a possible D match to TRBD1 (6 bases). This CDR3 comprises 17 residues. V was trimmed by 1 base and J by 7 bases, leaving 20 bases between them. Germline V gene lookup returns CDR1 LGHNA and CDR2 YSLEER. The CDR3 reads CASSQVVNRGAPQPQHF. CDR3 bases: TGCGCCAGCAGCCAAGTGGTGAATCGGGGGGCGCCGCAGCCCCAGCATTTT.

Note on this clone: Other DNA sequences within the sample encode an identical CDR3. The rearrangement uses TRBV5-1 and TRBJ1-3, with unresolved D. From germline, CDR1 is SGHRS and CDR2 YFSETQ. There are 12 residues in the CDR3. Trimming removed 0 bases at V and 7 bases at J, with 5 bases between. The CDR3 here is CASSLEGNTIYF. The CDR3 nucleotides are TGCGCCAGCAGCTTGGAAGGGAACACCATATATTTT.

The CDR3 DNA reads as TGTGCCTGGCAGACAGGGTTGACTGAAAAACTGTTTTTT. Its translation: CAWQTGLTEKLFF. This chain uses TRBV30 with TRBJ1-4, with 7 bases matching TRBD1. The CDR3 runs to 13 residues. Looked up from germline, CDR1 is GTSNPN and CDR2 is SVGIG (reference sequence). V was pared by 5 bases and J by 7 bases, with 7 bases of the junction left unmatched.

The chain is built from TRBV19 and TRBJ1-6; weak D call: TRBD1 (5 bases). V lost 3 bases and J lost 9, with 15 bases in between. This CDR3 contains 15 residues. Germline V CDR1 and CDR2: LNHDA, SQIVND (reference sequence). CDR3 sequence (DNA): TGTGCCAGTAGTATCTTTGGGGGATCGGGTTCACCCCTCCACTTT. Translating it yields CASSIFGGSGSPLHF.

The CDR3: CASSPLGRSSYNSPLHF. The CDR3 nucleotides read TGTGCCAGCAGCCCATTGGGACGGAGCTCCTATAATTCACCCCTCCACTTT. The J gene is TRBJ1-6, the V gene TRBV2; possible D gene TRBD1, 5 bases. The ends were cut back, 6 bases at V and 0 bases at J, with 15 bases in the middle. The germline CDR1 and CDR2 sequences are SNHLY and FYNNEI. The length of the CDR3 is 17 residues.

This clone came up a few times. The rearrangement uses TRBV10-3 and TRBJ1-1; D is perhaps TRBD1 (6 bases). CDR3 size: 14 residues. V lost 7 bases and J lost 1, with 13 bases in between. The germline V gene has CDR1 ENHRY and CDR2 SYGVKD. CDR3 nucleotides: TGTGCCATCAAGGCCGGACAGCAGAACACTGAAGCTTTCTTT. Protein product: CAIKAGQQNTEAFF.

This clone has only a few counts. The V call is TRBV10-1, the J call TRBJ2-7, with a weak D call TRBD2 (6 bases). Germline-derived CDR1 and CDR2 are WNHNN and SYGVQD (reference sequence). This CDR3 has 14 amino acids. Trimming shortened V by 6 bases and J by 2 bases, and 14 bases separated the two germline ends. The CDR3 is CASSPRGAAYEQYF. The DNA of the CDR3 is TGCGCCAGCAGCCCCCGCGGGGCGGCCTACGAGCAGTACTTC.

The chain uses TRBV7-2 and TRBJ1-4; D gene uncertain. Germline CDR1 and CDR2: SGHTA and FQGNSA. V dropped 4 bases and J dropped 0 bases, with 9 bases sitting between them. The CDR3 sequence is 15 residues long. The CDR3 nucleotides read TGTGCCAGCAGCTCTCCAAGGGCAACTAATGAAAAACTGTTTTTT. It codes for CASSSPRATNEKLFF.

The chain is built from TRBV5-6 and TRBJ2-5; possibly TRBD2 for D (6 bases). Between the trimmed V and J ends, which lost 4 bases and 1 base, there was a span of 11 bases. The length of the CDR3 is 14 residues. Germline V gives CDR1 SGHDT, CDR2 YYEEEE. The CDR3 DNA reads as TGTGCCAGCAGCCGCGGACTATCCCAAGAGACCCAGTACTTC. Its translation is CASSRGLSQETQYF.